This T cell receptor (beta chain) is from a study of shared clonotypes between healthy human individuals (dated by TCRdb to 2018 to 2021). Regarding the study in general: A couple of women and a few men aged 18 to 49 years were included in the cohort. For each donor, CD4 naive and CD4 memory were each run on three plates, CD8 naive on two plates, and CD8 memory on one plate. To estimate repertoire size and how much clonotypes are shared between individuals, the study performed deep sequencing of blood TCR repertoires from a handful of healthy adults. Different laboratories and diverse techniques were used to prepare libraries and sequence TCR repertoires, to increase sequencing depth and limit assay-specific biases. Each donor's leukapheresis produced roughly between roughly 0.9 and 8.9 billion PBMCs. Broad study findings and their caveats: Clonotypes shared by all four sorted-subset donors showed higher generation probabilities than non-shared clonotypes. Based on pairwise subsampling, the degree of clonotype sharing among donors was expected to be affected by sequencing depth. Larger estimated clonotype richness was generally found for naive subsets than for memory subsets. Sharing across a few donors was observed for around 5% of naive CD4, over 3% of naive CD8, 2% to 2.5% of memory CD4, and over 0.3% of memory CD8 clonotypes. Even with the large sequencing depth, rarefaction of the sorted-subset datasets indicated that sequencing was incomplete. Because the study included a small number of donors, the genetic and exposure-history diversity represented was limited. Only blood was sampled, and tissue TCR repertoires likely differ from those in blood.

The junction shows trimming of 0 bases on V and 3 bases on J, plus 9 bases between the germline ends. Its CDR3 holds 14 amino acids, cysteine through phenylalanine. Only the CDR3 portion is preserved as DNA: 42 bases, with reading frame beginning at the first base. As encoded in the germline V gene, CDR1 is SGHRS while CDR2 is YFSETQ. This clone was counted a single time. Its cognate antigen has yet to be identified. Base-call qualities are not available, and no considerably larger clone is one nucleotide away. The donors were healthy, HIV-negative adults who had no recently reported acute infections or vaccinations. All donors were Caucasian adults living in Nashville, Tennessee, USA. Magnetic negative selection was used to enrich CD4+ T cells, after which naive cells were positively selected on CD45RA and the negative fraction became the memory subset. After blood collection by leukapheresis, PBMCs were isolated using Ficoll-Histopaque density gradient centrifugation and then cryopreserved in the vapor phase of liquid nitrogen. Analytical flow cytometry was used to check the purity and quantity of every magnetically sorted T cell population. Genomic DNA was isolated from every sorted fraction and measured by UV absorbance on a Nanodrop 2000c.

TCR CDR3 regions were amplified from genomic DNA by multiplex PCR using the deep immunoSEQ assay. Extracted genomic DNA from each cell subset was distributed evenly across all wells of several immunoSEQ 96-well plates, and each plate was treated as a replicate. For sorted subsets, each replicate PCR was loaded with roughly 0.2 ug genomic DNA, equivalent to 30,000 or so T cell genomes. The purified libraries were quantified using a Qubit 3.0 fluorometer, sized with a Bioanalyzer 2100, and then quantified again using the KAPA Library Quantification kit. Each immunoSEQ 96-well plate was sequenced on its own single-read 150-cycle Illumina NextSeq 550 flow cell. As for the original processing: Because only junctional sequences without quality scores were contained in the immunoSEQ output, filtering matching that applied to full-length reads could not be performed. To assign V/J genes and CDR3, sequences were annotated using PyIR, a Python wrapper for IgBLAST v1.9, with IMGT germline references. Reads were filtered out if the reads had weak V/J assignments (E-value above 1e-6), no CDR3, stop codons, out-of-frame junctions, or ambiguous translated residues. V3J clonotypes were defined as sequences sharing an identical inferred V gene, J gene, and CDR3 amino acid sequence. Percentage overlap between repertoires was calculated by dividing the number of shared unique clonotypes by the size of the smaller repertoire. Repertoire richness was assessed with RTK rarefaction, the Chao1 estimator, and Recon v2.1 estimates of unobserved clonotypes. Generation probabilities were computed with OLGA for all TCRbeta clonotypes obtained by the gDNA method from several donors. Not all clones reach the TCRdb copy of this immuneACCESS table, which keeps in-frame sequences only. Checked studies attribute under half of the gap to unresolved V genes and leave the rest unexplained. V and J calls plus clone size are reproduced from that table; the DNA served to infer D and trimming. The sample table shows 2.5 million or so clones, and around 90% are seen once. More than 0.12% of the sample rests with the top ten.

The sequence is built from TRBV5-1 and TRBJ2-5; a confident D gene designation cannot be given. Sequenced material: naive CD4+ T cells sorted from blood. The cell subset or site label of this sample denotes: CD45RA+ positively selected. The clonotype originates from a man between 18 and 35 years old in good health. The sequenced DNA is TGCGCCAGCAGCTTGGACCTTGGAAAAGAGACCCAGTACTTC. Translated, this is CASSLDLGKETQYF.